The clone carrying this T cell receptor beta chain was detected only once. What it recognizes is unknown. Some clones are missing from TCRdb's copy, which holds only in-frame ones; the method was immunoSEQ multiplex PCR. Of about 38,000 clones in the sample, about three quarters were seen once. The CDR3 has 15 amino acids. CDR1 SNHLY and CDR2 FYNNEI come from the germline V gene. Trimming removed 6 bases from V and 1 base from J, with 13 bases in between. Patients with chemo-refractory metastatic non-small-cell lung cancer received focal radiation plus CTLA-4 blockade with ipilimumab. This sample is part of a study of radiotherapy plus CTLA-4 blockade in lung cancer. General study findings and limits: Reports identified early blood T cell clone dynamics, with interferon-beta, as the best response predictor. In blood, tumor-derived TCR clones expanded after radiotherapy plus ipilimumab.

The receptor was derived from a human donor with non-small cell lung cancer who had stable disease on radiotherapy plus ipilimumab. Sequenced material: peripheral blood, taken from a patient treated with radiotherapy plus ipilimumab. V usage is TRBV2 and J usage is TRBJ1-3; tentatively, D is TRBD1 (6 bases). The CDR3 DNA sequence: TGTGCCAGCAGGGAGGAAGGGGGGTCTGGAAACACCATATATTTT. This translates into CASREEGGSGNTIYF.